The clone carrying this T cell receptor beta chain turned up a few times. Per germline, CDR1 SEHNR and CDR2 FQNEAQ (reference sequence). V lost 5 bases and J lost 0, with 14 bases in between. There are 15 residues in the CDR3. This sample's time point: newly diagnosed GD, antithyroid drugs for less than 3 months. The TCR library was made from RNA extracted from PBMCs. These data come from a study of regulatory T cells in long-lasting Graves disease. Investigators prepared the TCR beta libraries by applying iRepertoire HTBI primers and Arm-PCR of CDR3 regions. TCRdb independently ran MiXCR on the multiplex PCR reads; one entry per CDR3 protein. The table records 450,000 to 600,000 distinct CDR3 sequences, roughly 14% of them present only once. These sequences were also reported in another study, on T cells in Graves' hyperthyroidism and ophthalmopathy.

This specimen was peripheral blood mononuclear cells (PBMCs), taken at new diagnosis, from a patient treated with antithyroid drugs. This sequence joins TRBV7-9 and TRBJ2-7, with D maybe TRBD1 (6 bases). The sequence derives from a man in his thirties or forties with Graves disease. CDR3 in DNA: TGTGCCAGCAGCCCCCGGCGGACAGCCTCCTACGAGCAGTACTTC. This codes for CASSPRRTASYEQYF.